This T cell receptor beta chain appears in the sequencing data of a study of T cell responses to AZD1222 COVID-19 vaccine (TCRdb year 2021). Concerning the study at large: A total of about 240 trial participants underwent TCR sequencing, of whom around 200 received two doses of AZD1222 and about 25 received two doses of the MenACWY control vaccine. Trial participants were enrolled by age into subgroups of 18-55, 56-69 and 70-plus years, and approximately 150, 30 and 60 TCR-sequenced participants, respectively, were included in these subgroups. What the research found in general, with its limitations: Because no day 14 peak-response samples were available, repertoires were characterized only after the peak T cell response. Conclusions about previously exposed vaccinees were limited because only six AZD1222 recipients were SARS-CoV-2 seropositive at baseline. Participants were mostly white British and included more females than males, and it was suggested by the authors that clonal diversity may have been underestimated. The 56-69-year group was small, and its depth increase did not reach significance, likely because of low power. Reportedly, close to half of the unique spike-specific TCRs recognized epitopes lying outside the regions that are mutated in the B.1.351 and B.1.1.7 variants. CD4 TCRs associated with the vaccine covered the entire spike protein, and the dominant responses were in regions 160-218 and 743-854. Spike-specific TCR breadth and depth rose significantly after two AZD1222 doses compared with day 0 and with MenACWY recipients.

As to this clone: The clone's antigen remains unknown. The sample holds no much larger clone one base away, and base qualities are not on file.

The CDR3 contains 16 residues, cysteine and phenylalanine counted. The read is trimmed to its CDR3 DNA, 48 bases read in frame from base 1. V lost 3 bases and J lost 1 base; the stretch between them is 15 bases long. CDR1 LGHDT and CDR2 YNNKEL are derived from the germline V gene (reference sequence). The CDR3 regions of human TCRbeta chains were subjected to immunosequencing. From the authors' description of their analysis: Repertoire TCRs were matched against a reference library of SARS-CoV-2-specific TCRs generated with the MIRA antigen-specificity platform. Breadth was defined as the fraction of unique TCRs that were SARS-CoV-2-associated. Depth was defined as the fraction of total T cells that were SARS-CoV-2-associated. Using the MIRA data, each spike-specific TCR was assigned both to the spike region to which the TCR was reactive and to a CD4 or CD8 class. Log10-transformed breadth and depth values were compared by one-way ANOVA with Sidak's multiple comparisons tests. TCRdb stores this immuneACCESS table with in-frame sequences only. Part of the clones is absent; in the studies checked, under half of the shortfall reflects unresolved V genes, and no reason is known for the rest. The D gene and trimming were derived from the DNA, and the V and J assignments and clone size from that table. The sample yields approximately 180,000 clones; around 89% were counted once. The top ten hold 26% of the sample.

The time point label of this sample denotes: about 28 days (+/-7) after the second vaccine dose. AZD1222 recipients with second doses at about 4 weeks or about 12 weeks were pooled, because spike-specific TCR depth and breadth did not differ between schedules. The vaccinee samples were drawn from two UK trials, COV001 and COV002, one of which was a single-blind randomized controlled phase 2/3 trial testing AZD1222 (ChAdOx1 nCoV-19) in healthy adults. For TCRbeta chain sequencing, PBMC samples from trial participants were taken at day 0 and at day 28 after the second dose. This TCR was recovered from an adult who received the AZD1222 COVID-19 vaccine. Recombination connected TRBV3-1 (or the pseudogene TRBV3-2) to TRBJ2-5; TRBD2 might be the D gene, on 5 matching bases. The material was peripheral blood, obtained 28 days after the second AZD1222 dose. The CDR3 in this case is CASSHPEGGGQETQYF. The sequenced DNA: TGTGCCAGCAGCCATCCTGAGGGTGGAGGCCAAGAGACCCAGTACTTC.